This T cell receptor beta chain was profiled in a study of T cells in Graves' hyperthyroidism and ophthalmopathy. General study points: Peripheral blood also featured most of the thyroid clonotypes expanded above 0.001.

In germline, CDR1 is DFQATT, CDR2 SNEGSKA (reference sequence). CDR3 length equals 14 residues. V trimming: 7 bases; J trimming: 6 bases; junction bases outside the gene matches: 9. This clonotype showed up many times. Its antigen is still unknown. The TCR beta CDR3 regions underwent amplification using RNA transcripts as the source. First-round RT-PCR of the TCR CDR3 relied on the HTBI primer set. MiXCR, applied by TCRdb to the multiplex PCR reads, yields one record per CDR3 protein. This table has 300,000 to 400,000 distinct CDR3 sequences, 15% to 20% appearing once. This clonotype was sampled from a woman in her 50s with Graves' hyperthyroidism. The sequenced material came from blood. The rearrangement links TRBV20-1 to TRBJ2-1; 10 bases are a match to TRBD2. The CDR3 sequence is CSVASGSLSNEQFF. CDR3 nucleotide sequence: TGCAGTGTTGCTAGCGGGAGTTTGAGCAATGAGCAGTTCTTC.